This record looks at one T cell receptor beta chain sequence and its context. Its cognate antigen has yet to be identified. Base quality data are lacking; no much larger clone is found one base away. This sample stems from a study of T cell changes during pregnancy in multiple sclerosis (dated by TCRdb to the late 2010s). As for the study more broadly: The study examined how the T cell repertoire changed over the course of pregnancy in women with multiple sclerosis.

The library was obtained by the immunoSEQ multiplex PCR assay. Not all clones reach the TCRdb copy of this immuneACCESS table, which keeps in-frame sequences only. Checked studies attribute under half of the gap to unresolved V genes and leave the rest unexplained. This sample gives approximately 110,000 clones in total; more than 85% of them show up just once. Around 3.2% of the sample is in the top ten clones. The CDR3 starts with the cysteine, ends with the phenylalanine, and has 10 residues. Of all the DNA, just the CDR3 is kept, 30 bases in frame from base 1. Relative to germline, V is 3 bases shorter and J is 7 bases shorter, with 7 bases between their ends. The germline V gene encodes CDR1 DFQATT and CDR2 SNEGSKA (reference sequence).

Rearrangement joined TRBV20-1 to TRBJ2-7; a confident D gene designation cannot be given. The specimen was peripheral blood, collected after pregnancy. The clonotype was recovered from a female donor with multiple sclerosis, enrolled in a pregnancy study. The DNA reads as follows: TGCAGTGCTAGGGGCTGGGAGCAGTACTTC. It codes for CSARGWEQYF.